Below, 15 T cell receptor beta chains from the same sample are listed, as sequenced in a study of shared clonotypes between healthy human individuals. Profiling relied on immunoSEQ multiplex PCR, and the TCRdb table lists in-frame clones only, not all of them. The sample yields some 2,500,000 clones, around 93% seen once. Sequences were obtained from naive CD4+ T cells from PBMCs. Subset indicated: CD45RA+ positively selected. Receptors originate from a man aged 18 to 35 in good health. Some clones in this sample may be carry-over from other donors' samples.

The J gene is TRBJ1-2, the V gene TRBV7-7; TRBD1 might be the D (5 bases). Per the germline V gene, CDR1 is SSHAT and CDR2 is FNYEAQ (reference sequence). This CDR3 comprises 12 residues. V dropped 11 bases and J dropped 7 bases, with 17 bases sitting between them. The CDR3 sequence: CASGGGFGGYTF. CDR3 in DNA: TGTGCCTCCGGGGGAGGATTCGGTGGCTACACCTTC.

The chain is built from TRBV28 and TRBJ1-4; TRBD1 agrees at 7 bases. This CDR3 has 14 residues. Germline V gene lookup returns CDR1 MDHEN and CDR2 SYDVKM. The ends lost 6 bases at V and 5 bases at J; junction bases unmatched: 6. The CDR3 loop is CASSPGTANEKLFF. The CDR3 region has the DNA TGTGCCAGCAGCCCCGGGACAGCCAATGAAAAACTGTTTTTT. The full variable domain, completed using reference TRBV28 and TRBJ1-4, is DVKVTQSSRYLVKRTGEKVFLECVQDMDHENMFWYRQDPGLGLRLIYFSYDVKMKEKGDIPEGYSVSREKKERFSLILESASTNQTSMYLCASSPGTANEKLFFGSGTQLSVL.

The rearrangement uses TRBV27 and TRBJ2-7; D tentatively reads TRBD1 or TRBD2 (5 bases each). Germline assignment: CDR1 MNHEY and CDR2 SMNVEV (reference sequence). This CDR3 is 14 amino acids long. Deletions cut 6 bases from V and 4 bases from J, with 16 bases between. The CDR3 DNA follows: TGTGCCAGCAGGAAGGACACCGGAGGTTACGAGCAGTACTTC. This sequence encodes CASRKDTGGYEQYF.

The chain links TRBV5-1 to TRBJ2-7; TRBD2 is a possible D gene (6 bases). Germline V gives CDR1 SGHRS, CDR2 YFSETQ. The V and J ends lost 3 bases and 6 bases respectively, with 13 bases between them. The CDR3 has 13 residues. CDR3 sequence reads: CASSYMGTLEQYF. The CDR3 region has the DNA TGCGCCAGCAGCTACATGGGGACTCTCGAGCAGTACTTC.

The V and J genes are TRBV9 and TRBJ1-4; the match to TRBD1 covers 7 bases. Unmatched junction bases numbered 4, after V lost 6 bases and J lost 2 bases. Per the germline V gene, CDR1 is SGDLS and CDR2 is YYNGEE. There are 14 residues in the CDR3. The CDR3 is CASTQGGTNEKLFF. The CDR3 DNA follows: TGTGCCAGCACTCAGGGGGGGACTAATGAAAAACTGTTTTTT.

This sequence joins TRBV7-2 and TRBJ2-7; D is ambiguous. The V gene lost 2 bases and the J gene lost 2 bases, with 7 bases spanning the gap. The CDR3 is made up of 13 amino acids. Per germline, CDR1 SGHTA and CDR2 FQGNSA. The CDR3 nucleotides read TGTGCCAGCAGCTTAAATCATCCCTACGAGCAGTACTTC. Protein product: CASSLNHPYEQYF.

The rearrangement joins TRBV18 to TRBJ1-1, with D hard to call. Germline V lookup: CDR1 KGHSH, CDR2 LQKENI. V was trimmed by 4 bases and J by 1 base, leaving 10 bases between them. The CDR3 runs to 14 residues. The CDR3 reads CASSLRQTNTEAFF. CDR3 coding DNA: TGTGCCAGCTCACTGCGTCAGACGAACACTGAAGCTTTCTTT.

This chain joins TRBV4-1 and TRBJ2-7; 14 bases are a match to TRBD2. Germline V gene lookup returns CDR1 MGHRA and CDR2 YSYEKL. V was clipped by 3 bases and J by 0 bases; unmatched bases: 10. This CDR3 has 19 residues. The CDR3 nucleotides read TGCGCCAGCAGCCAGAGAACCGGGACTAGCGGGAGATCCTCCTACGAGCAGTACTTC. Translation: CASSQRTGTSGRSSYEQYF.

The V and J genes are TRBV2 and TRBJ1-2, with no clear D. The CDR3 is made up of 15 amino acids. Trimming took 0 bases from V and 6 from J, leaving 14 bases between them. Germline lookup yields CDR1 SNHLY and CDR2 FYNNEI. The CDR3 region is CASSEALSTSHGYTF. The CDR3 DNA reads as TGTGCCAGCAGTGAAGCGCTGAGTACATCACATGGCTACACCTTC.

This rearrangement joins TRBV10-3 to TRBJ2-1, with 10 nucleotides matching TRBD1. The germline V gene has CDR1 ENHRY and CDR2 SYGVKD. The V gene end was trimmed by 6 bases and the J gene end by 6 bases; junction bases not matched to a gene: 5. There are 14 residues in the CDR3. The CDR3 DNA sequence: TGTGCCATCAGCGGGACAGGGGACCCCAATGAGCAGTTCTTC. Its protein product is CAISGTGDPNEQFF.

The CDR3 loop is CASSIGKGGLNEQFF. The CDR3, as DNA: TGTGCCAGTAGTATAGGGAAAGGGGGCTTGAATGAGCAGTTCTTC. The rearrangement links TRBV19 to TRBJ2-1; 7 positions match TRBD1. From germline, CDR1 is LNHDA and CDR2 SQIVND (reference sequence). This CDR3 spans 15 amino acids. The J segment lost 7 bases and the V segment lost 1 base, leaving 7 bases of the junction unmatched.

The CDR3 reads CASSLRPGAGETQYF. The DNA for the CDR3 is TGCGCCAGCAGCTTGCGACCCGGGGCGGGGGAGACCCAGTACTTC. This chain uses TRBV5-1 with TRBJ2-5; tentative D call: TRBD2 (6 bases). Germline CDR1 is SGHRS and CDR2 is YFSETQ. The CDR3 extends over 15 amino acids. Trimming removed 1 base from V and 5 bases from J, with 15 bases in between.

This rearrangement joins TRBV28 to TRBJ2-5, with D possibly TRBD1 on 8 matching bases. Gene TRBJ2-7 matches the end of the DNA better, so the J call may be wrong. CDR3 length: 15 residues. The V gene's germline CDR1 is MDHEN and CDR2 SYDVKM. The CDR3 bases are TGTGCCAGCAGCCCTACAGGGGGGGATCCCTACGAGCAGTACTTC. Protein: CASSPTGGDPYEQYF.

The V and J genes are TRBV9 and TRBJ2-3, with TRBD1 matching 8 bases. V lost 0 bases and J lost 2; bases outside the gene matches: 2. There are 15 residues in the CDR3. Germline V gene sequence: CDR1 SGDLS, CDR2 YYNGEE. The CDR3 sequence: CASSVGTGLTDTQYF. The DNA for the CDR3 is TGTGCCAGCAGCGTAGGGACAGGGCTCACAGATACGCAGTATTTT.

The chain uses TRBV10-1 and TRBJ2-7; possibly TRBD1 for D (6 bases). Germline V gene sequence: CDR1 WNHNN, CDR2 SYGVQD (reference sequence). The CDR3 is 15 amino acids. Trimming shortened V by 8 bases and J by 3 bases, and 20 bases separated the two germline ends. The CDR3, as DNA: TGCGCCAGCCTTAGACACGACAGGACAGACTACGAGCAGTACTTC. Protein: CASLRHDRTDYEQYF.